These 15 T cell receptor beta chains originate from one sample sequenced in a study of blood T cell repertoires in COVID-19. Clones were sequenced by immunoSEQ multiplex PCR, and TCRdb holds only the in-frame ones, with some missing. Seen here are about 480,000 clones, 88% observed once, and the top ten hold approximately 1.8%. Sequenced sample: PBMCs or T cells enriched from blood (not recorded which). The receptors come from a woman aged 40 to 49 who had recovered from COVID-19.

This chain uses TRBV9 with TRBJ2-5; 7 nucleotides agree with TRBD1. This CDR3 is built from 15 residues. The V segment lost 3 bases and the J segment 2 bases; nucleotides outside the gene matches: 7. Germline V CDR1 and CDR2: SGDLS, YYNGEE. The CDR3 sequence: CASSATGTAQETQYF. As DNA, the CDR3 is TGTGCCAGCAGCGCGACCGGGACAGCACAAGAGACCCAGTACTTC.

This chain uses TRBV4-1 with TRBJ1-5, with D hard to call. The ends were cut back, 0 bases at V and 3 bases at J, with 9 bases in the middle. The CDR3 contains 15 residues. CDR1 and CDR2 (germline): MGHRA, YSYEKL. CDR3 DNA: TGCGCCAGCAGCCAAGAAGACACCGACAATCAGCCCCAGCATTTT. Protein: CASSQEDTDNQPQHF.

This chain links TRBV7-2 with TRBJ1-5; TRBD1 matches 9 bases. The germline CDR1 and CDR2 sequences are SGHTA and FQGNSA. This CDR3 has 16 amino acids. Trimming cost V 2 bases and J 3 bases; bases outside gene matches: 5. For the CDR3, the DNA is TGTGCCAGCAGCTTAACGGGGACAGGGAACAATCAGCCCCAGCATTTT. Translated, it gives CASSLTGTGNNQPQHF.

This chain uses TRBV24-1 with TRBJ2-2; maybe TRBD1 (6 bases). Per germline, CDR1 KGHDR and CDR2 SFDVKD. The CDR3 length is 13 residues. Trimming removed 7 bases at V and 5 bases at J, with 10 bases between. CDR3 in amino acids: CATRETGTGELFF. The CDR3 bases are TGTGCCACCAGGGAAACAGGGACCGGGGAGCTGTTTTTT.

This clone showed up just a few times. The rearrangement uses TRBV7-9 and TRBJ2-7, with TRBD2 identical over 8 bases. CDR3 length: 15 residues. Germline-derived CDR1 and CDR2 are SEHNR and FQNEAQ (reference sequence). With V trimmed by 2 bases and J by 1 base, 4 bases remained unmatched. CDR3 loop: CASSLSLAGSYEQYF. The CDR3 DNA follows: TGTGCCAGCAGCTTATCCCTAGCGGGTTCCTACGAGCAGTACTTC.

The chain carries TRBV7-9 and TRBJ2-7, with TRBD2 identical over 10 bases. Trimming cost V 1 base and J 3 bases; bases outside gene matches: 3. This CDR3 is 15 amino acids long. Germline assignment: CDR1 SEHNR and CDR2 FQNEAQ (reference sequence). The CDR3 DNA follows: TGTGCCAGCAGCTTAGGGACTAGCGGTTTCTACGAGCAGTACTTC. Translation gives CASSLGTSGFYEQYF.

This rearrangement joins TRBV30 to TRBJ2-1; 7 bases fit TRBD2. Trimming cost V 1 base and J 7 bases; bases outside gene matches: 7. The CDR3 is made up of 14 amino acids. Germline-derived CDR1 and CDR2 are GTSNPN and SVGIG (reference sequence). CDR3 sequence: CAWSAVSGKNEQFF. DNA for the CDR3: TGTGCCTGGAGTGCCGTGAGCGGGAAAAATGAGCAGTTCTTC.

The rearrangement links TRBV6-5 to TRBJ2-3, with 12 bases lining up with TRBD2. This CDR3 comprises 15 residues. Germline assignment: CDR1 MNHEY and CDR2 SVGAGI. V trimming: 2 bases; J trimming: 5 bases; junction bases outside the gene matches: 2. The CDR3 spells CASSYELAGGDTQYF. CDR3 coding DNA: TGTGCCAGCAGTTACGAACTAGCGGGAGGAGATACGCAGTATTTT.

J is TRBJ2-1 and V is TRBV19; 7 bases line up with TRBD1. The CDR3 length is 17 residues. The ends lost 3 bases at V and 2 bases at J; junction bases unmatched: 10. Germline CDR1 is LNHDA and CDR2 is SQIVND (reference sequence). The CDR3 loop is CASSMELQGPPYNEQFF. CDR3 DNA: TGTGCCAGTAGTATGGAACTACAGGGGCCGCCCTACAATGAGCAGTTCTTC.

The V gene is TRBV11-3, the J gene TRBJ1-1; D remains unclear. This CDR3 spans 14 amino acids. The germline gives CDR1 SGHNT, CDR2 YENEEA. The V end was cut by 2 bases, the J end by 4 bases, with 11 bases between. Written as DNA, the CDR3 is TGTGCCAGCAGCTTAATACGGTTTTCCACTGAAGCTTTCTTT. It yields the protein CASSLIRFSTEAFF.

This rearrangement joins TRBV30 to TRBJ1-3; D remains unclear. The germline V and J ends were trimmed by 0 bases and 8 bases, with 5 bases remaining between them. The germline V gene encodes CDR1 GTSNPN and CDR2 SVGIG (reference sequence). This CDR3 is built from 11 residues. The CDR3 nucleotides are TGTGCCTGGAGTGTACGGGACACCATATATTTT. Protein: CAWSVRDTIYF.

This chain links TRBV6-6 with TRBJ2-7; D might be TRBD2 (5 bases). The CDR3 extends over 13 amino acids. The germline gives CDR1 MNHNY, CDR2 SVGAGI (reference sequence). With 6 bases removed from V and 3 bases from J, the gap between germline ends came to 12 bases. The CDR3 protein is CASSRGFYYEQYF. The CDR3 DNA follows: TGTGCCAGCAGCCGCGGGTTCTACTACGAGCAGTACTTC.

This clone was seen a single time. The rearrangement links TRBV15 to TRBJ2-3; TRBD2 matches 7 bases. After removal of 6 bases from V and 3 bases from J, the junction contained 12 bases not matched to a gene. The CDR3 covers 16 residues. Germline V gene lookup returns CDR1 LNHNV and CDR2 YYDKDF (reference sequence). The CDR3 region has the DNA TGTGCCACCAGTTCGGGGGGAGGCGGGATTACAGATACGCAGTATTTT. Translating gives CATSSGGGGITDTQYF. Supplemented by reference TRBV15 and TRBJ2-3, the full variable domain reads DAMVIQNPRYQVTQFGKPVTLSCSQTLNHNVMYWYQQKSSQAPKLLFHYYDKDFNNEADTPDNFQSRRPNTSFCFLDIRSPGLGDTAMYLCATSSGGGGITDTQYFGPGTRLTVL.

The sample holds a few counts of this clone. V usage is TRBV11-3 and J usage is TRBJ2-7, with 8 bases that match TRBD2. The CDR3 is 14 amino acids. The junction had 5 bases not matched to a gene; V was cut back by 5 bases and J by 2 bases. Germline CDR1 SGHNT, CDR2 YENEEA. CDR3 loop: CASSPGAGAYEQYF. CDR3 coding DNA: TGTGCCAGCAGCCCAGGAGCGGGGGCCTACGAGCAGTACTTC.

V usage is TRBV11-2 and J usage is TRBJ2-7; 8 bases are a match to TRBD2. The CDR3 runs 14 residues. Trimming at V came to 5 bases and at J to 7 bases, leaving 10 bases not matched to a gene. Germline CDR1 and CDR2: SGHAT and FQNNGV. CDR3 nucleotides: TGTGCCAGCAGCATTGGACTAGCTGAGAAAGAGCAGTACTTC. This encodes CASSIGLAEKEQYF. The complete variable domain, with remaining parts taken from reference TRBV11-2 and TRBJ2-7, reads EAGVAQSPRYKIIEKRQSVAFWCNPISGHATLYWYQQILGQGPKLLIQFQNNGVVDDSQLPKDRFSAERLKGVDSTLKIQPAKLEDSAVYLCASSIGLAEKEQYFGPGTRLTVT.